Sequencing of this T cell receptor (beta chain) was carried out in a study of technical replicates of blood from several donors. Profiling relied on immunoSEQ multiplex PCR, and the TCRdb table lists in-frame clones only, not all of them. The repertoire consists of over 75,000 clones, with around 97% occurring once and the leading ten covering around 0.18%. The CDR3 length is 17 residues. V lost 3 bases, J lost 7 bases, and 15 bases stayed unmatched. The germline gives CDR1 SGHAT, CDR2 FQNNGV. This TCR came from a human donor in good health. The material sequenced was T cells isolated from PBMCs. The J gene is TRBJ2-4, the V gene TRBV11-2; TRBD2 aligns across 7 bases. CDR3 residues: CASSFDGERGIANIQYF. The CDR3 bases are TGTGCCAGCAGCTTCGATGGGGAGCGGGGTATAGCGAACATTCAGTACTTC. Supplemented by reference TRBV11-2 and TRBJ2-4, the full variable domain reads EAGVAQSPRYKIIEKRQSVAFWCNPISGHATLYWYQQILGQGPKLLIQFQNNGVVDDSQLPKDRFSAERLKGVDSTLKIQPAKLEDSAVYLCASSFDGERGIANIQYFGAGTRLSVL.